This T cell receptor (beta chain) was found in a study of cytomegalovirus exposure and HLA in healthy donors (dated by TCRdb to about 2017). Background for the entire study: In an earlier analysis of approximately 500 of the donors, 250 to 350 Gb of sequence data and 120 million or so unique TCR beta sequences from 150 million to 200 million T cells were reported. An early release covering approximately 600 HLA-typed donors comprised roughly 300 gigabases of sequencing data and tens of millions of unique TCR sequences. Along with the approximately 700-subject first cohort, a separate validation cohort of over a hundred different subjects was used. The study aimed to test whether signatures of past pathogen exposure could be identified by cataloging public T cell receptors. The genetic ancestry cluster associated with self-reported Caucasian donors included 65% to 90% of the approximately 410 genotyped donors. High-throughput TCR immunosequencing, statistical association of individual TCRs with disease status, and machine learning were combined to predict cytomegalovirus infection status. All discovery cohort repertoires had been generated using a single sequencing platform. The number of typed donors differed by locus: about 620-630 for A, B, C, DRB1 and DQB1; 522 for DQA1; fewer than 610 for DPA1; and roughly 470 for DPB1. A later analysis re-examined previously published TCR beta repertoires from more than 650 donors and added high-resolution HLA genotyping to investigate patterns of TCR occurrence. In an earlier analysis of about 590 of the donors, high-throughput TCR beta sequencing was used to judge whether each TCR beta V gene segment behaved as functional or pseudogenic. Donor age, sex, ethnicity and CMV serostatus were compiled together with the repertoire data. Roughly 5 DR-DQ haplotypes were handled as single units for association and clustering because linkage in the cohort was strong. Using immunosequencing, the study profiled T cell repertoires from 666 subjects and related those repertoires to cytomegalovirus serostatus. Among some 400 genotyped donors of the cohort, an average of approximately 230,000 unique TCR beta nucleotide sequences were sequenced per donor, roughly 20% of them non-productive. A later genetic analysis used genome-wide SNP genotypes for about three fifths of the roughly 700 donors, treating that subset as a discovery cohort. Rather than drawing on any new phenotypic data, the later analysis identified candidate immune exposures from TCR beta sequences and the way those sequences occurred across donors. Both class I and class II loci were covered by HLA typing, at four-digit resolution.

Summary of the overall study and its limitations: Cytomegalovirus status was reported to be diagnosed by the classifier with high specificity and sensitivity in both the original and validation cohorts. In the study, some 160 TCR beta chains were listed as associated with cytomegalovirus. Linkage disequilibrium might explain the correlated functional status among segregating V segments, but an unknown experimental factor could not be excluded. In vitro tests confirmed that three of the cytomegalovirus-associated TCR beta chains recognize cytomegalovirus antigens. Some IMGT-functional V segments, including TRBV6-2 and TRBV6-3, could not be told apart with the 87-base-pair reads, so those segments were excluded. At a false discovery rate of 0.05, a later analysis linked roughly 17,000 TCR beta sequences to specific HLA alleles. Presence/absence analyses assumed roughly uniform sequencing depth across donors, an assumption that may not hold. A further reported finding was that TCR beta sequences accurately predicted the HLA-A and HLA-B alleles for most subjects in the first cohort. In a later genetic analysis, a missense DCLRE1C variant was associated with V-gene and J-gene trimming of TCR beta chains, and the association was replicated in an independent cohort. Because some donors lacked HLA typing at each locus, the association tests relied only on the typed subset. In a later analysis, HLA-associated TCR beta chains were found to be more clonally expanded and to have lower generation probabilities than equally common non-associated chains. The earlier analysis of approximately 540 of the donors excluded about 16 rarely observed V segments, including chromosome 9 orphons, because counts were too low. Most CMV-associated TCR beta chains appeared to be HLA-restricted in a later analysis, and the HLA associations seemed to be driven largely by CMV exposure. The authors suggested that the approach could potentially be generalized to other disease states and immunological phenotypes. Immune exposure information for the cohort was limited to CMV serostatus. Several of the top co-occurrence clusters appeared to be linked to parvovirus B19, influenza, CMV and Epstein-Barr virus, according to a later analysis. A cluster of highly shared sequence variants was judged likely to be a technical artifact of the sequencing pipeline. A later analysis found that TCR association rates varied across HLA loci, with DRB1 alleles showing the most associated TCRs and HLA-C alleles the fewest. Only TCR beta chains were sequenced in this cohort, and the absence of alpha or paired-chain data limited detectable features. A later genetic analysis reported fewer N-insertions in productive TCRs among donors in an Asian-associated ancestry cluster than the roughly 620-donor mean. Assigning TCR associations to individual alleles was difficult when HLA alleles, especially DR and DQ, strongly co-occurred. Most TCR sequences were seen in very few donors, while some public TCRs were found in many individuals. In an earlier analysis of several hundred of the donors, most TCR beta V segments were observed in productive rearrangements about 87% or about 30% of the time, broadly matching IMGT annotations.

The cohort was made up of hundreds of healthy bone marrow donors. All cohort members were sampled while nominally healthy, although unrecorded immune exposures were likely present. The donor was CMV seronegative and belonged to the group of 350 to 400 seronegative cohort members. A peripheral blood sample was collected from each donor, and TCR beta sequencing was performed on peripheral blood mononuclear cells. The Qiagen DNeasy Blood Extraction Kit was used to extract genomic DNA from the blood cell samples. Concerning this clone: Its recognized antigen is unknown. The sample holds no much larger clone one base away, and base qualities are not on file.

Based on the germline V gene (reference sequence), the CDR1 and CDR2 sequences are LNHNV and YYDKDF. From the cysteine up to the phenylalanine, the CDR3 has a length of 16 residues. The entry retains the CDR3 DNA only, 48 bases that are in frame from base 1. V and J are trimmed by 3 bases and 1 base, and the gene matches miss 7 bases of the junction. The library was prepared using the immunoSEQ multiplex PCR assay. For the multiplex PCR, a mixture combining 60 forward primers for TCR Vbeta segments and 13 reverse primers for TCR Jbeta segments was used. The CDR3 region of rearranged TCR beta genes was amplified from genomic DNA with a multiplex PCR assay. Amplified TCR beta libraries were sequenced as 87-base-pair reads on the Illumina HiSeq System. Per the authors' processing: Across the 670 or so repertoires, a later analysis counted tens of millions of unique TCR beta chains, 9 million to 14 million of which were shared by at least two donors. A nearest-neighbor algorithm error-corrected the raw reads and collapsed the reads into unique sequences, merging closely related sequences to remove PCR and sequencing errors. V, D and J gene segments were assigned by aligning CDR3 sequences to IMGT reference sequences. Each retained sequence needed at least a six-nucleotide match to both a V gene segment and a J gene segment. A rearrangement was called productive if the CDR3 had no stop codons and remained in frame with V and J, and every other rearrangement was called non-productive. CDR3 was defined by IMGT convention, running from the second conserved V-encoded cysteine to the conserved J-encoded phenylalanine. Sequences without an unambiguous match to a single V gene segment were excluded from the earlier analysis of 500 to 700 of the donors. An earlier analysis of under 750 of the donors called V segments functional above 56.7% productive rearrangements and segregating when the between-donor standard deviation exceeded 5%. A statistical classification framework was developed to diagnose cytomegalovirus status using the catalog of TCR beta chain sequences. A later analysis assigned V and J genes by comparing TCR nucleotide sequences with IMGT/GENE-DB human TR gene sequences. A later analysis assigned CDR3 sequences and most-parsimonious VDJ recombination scenarios with the TCRdist pipeline. A later analysis defined each TCR beta chain by its CDR3 amino acid sequence plus V-gene family, and excluded reads lacking a unique V-gene family. To address suspected cross-contamination and a sequencing artifact, a later analysis removed a few hundred highly shared, low-generation-probability nucleotide sequences. A later analysis calculated a clonal expansion index for each public chain from normalized within-repertoire ranks of inferred template counts. A later analysis computed generation probabilities with a VDJ recombination model fitted to out-of-frame rearrangements, and checked the results against IGoR. A later analysis scored TCR-TCR, TCR-HLA and TCR-CMV co-occurrence with hypergeometric tests, applying a repertoire-size bias correction to TCR pairs. A later analysis estimated false discovery rates by permuting HLA or CMV assignments 20 times. In a later analysis, co-occurring TCRs were grouped with DBSCAN, and TCRdist sequence similarity was added when clustering was performed within HLA-allele-positive subsets. Co-occurrence clustering excluded repertoires with fewer than 30,000 or more than 120,000 public chains, plus five with anomalous nucleotide sharing. Held by TCRdb, this immuneACCESS table contains in-frame sequences only and omits some clones. Under half of the omission traces to an unresolved V gene where checked; the cause of the rest is unknown. V and J calls and clone size are copied from that table; D and trimming were computed from the DNA. This sample is represented by around 180,000 clones; 80% to 85% of them were singletons. The ten top clones hold less than 1.1% of the sample.

The sequence derives from a woman in her thirties or forties in good health and CMV-seronegative. The sequenced sample consisted of PBMCs. The sequence links TRBV15 to TRBJ1-1; TRBD1 aligns with 8 central bases. The sequenced DNA is TGTGCCACCAGCAGGGGGCAGGGGGCCCGGAACACTGAAGCTTTCTTT. The resulting protein is CATSRGQGARNTEAFF.